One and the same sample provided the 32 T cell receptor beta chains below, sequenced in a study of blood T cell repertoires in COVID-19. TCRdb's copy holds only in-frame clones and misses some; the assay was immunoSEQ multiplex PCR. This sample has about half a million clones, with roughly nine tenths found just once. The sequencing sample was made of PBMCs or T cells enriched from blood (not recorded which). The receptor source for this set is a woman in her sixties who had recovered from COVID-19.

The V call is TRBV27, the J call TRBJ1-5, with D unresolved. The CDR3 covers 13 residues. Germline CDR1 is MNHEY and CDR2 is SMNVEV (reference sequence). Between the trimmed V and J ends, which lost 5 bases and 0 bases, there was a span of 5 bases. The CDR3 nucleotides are TGTGCCAGCAGTCCCTATAGCAATCAGCCCCAGCATTTT. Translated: CASSPYSNQPQHF.

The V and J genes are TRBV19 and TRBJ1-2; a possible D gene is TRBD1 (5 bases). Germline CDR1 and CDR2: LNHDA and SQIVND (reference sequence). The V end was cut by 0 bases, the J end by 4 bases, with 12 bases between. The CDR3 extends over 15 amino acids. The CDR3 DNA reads TGTGCCAGTAGTATAGAAGACAGAGACCGCTATGGCTACACCTTC. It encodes CASSIEDRDRYGYTF.

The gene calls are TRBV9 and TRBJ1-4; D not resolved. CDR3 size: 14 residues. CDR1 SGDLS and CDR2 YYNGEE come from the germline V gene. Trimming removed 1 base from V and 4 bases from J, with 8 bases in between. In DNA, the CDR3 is TGTGCCAGCAGCGTATCAGGTCATAATGAAAAACTGTTTTTT. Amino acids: CASSVSGHNEKLFF.

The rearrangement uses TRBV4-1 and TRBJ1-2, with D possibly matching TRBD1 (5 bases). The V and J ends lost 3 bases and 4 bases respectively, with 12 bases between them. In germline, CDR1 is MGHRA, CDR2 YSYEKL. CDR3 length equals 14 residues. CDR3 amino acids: CASSHVGHAYGYTF. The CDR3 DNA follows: TGCGCCAGCAGCCACGTAGGACATGCCTATGGCTACACCTTC.

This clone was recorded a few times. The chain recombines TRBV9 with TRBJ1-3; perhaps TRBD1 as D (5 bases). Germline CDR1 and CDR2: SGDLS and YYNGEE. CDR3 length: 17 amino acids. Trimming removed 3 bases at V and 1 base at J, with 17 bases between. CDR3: CASSAQGGGLSGNTIYF. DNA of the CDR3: TGTGCCAGCAGCGCTCAGGGCGGAGGGTTATCTGGAAACACCATATATTTT. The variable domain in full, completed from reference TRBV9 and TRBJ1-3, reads DSGVTQTPKHLITATGQRVTLRCSPRSGDLSVYWYQQSLDQGLQFLIQYYNGEERAKGNILERFSAQQFPDLHSELNLSSLELGDSALYFCASSAQGGGLSGNTIYFGEGSWLTVV.

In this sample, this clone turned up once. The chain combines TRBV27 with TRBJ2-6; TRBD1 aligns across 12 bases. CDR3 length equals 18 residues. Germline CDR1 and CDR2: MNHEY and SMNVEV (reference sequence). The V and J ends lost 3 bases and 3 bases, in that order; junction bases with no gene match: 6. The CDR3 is CASSLRGQGALGANVLTF. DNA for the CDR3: TGTGCCAGCAGTTTGAGGGGACAGGGGGCGCTTGGGGCCAACGTCCTGACTTTC.

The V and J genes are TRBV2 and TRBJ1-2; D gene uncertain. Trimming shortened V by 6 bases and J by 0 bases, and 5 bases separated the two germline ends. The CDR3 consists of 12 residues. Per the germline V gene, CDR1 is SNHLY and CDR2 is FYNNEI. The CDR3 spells CASRLTNYGYTF. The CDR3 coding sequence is TGTGCCAGCAGACTGACTAACTATGGCTACACCTTC.

The DNA for the CDR3 is TGTGCCATCAGTCCTCGACAGGGGAGGATGAACTATGGCTACACCTTC. Encoded protein: CAISPRQGRMNYGYTF. The chain is built from TRBV10-3 and TRBJ1-2, with 8 positions matching TRBD1. Losses at the gene ends were 5 bases for V and 2 bases for J; bases not matched to a gene: 10. The CDR3 loop spans 16 amino acids. The germline CDR1 and CDR2 sequences are ENHRY and SYGVKD.

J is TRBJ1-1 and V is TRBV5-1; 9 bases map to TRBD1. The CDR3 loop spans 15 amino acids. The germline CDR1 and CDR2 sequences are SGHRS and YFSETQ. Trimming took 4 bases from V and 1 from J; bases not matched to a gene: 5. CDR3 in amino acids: CASSVRQGGNTEAFF. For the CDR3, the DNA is TGCGCCAGCAGCGTACGACAGGGGGGGAACACTGAAGCTTTCTTT. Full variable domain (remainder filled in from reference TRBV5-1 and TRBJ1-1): KAGVTQTPRYLIKTRGQQVTLSCSPISGHRSVSWYQQTPGQGLQFLFEYFSETQRNKGNFPGRFSGRQFSNSRSEMNVSTLELGDSALYLCASSVRQGGNTEAFFGQGTRLTVV.

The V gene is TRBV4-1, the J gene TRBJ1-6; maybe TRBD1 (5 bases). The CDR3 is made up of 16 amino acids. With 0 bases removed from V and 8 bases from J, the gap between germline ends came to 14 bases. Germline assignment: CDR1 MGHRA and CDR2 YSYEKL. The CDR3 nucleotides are TGCGCCAGCAGCCAAGATAGGAACAGGTGGGATTCACCCCTCCACTTT. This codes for CASSQDRNRWDSPLHF.

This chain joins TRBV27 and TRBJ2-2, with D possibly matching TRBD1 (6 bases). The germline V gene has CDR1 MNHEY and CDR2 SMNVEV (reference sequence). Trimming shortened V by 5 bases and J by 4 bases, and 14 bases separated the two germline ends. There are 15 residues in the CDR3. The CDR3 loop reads CASSPGALGTGELFF. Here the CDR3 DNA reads TGTGCCAGCAGTCCAGGGGCGTTGGGCACCGGGGAGCTGTTTTTT.

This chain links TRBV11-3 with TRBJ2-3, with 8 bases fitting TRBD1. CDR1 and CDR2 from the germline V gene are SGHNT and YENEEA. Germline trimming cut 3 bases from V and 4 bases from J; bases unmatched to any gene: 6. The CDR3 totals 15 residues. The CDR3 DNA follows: TGTGCCAGCAGCTTGGGTGGACAGGGTCCAGATACGCAGTATTTT. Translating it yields CASSLGGQGPDTQYF.

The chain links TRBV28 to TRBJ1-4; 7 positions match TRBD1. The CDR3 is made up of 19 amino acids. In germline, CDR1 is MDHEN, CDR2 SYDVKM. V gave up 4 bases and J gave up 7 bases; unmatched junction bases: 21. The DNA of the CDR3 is TGTGCCAGCAGTTCCCCCTTAGGGGGCGCAGTGAGTCTAGCTGAAAAACTGTTTTTT. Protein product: CASSSPLGGAVSLAEKLFF.

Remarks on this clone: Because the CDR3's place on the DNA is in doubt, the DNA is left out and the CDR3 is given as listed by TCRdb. CDR3 protein: CASSPVRFGEQYV. This chain uses TRBV18 with TRBJ2-7; TRBD2, as called in the table, went unchecked against the DNA. Germline CDR1 and CDR2: KGHSH and LQKENI. 13 amino acids form the CDR3, both terminal residues included.

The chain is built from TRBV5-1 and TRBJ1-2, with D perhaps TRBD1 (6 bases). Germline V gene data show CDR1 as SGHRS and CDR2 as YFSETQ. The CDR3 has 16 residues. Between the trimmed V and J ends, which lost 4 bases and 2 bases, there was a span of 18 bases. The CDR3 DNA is TGCGCCAGCAGCCAACTCACAGGGACCCCCAACTATGGCTACACCTTC. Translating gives CASSQLTGTPNYGYTF. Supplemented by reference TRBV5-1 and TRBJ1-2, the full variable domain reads KAGVTQTPRYLIKTRGQQVTLSCSPISGHRSVSWYQQTPGQGLQFLFEYFSETQRNKGNFPGRFSGRQFSNSRSEMNVSTLELGDSALYLCASSQLTGTPNYGYTFGSGTRLTVV.

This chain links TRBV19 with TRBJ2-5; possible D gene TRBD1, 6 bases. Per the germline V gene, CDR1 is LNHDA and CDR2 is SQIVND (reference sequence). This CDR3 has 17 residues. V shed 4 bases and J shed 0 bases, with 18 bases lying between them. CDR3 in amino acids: CASSTYFRDTYQETQYF. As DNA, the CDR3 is TGTGCCAGTAGTACCTACTTCCGGGACACCTACCAAGAGACCCAGTACTTC.

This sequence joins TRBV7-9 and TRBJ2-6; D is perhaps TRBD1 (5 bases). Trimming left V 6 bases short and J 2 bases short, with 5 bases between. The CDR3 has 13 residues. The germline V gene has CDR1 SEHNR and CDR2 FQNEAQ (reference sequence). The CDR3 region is CASRGAGANVLTF. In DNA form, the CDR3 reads TGTGCCAGCAGAGGGGCTGGGGCCAACGTCCTGACTTTC.

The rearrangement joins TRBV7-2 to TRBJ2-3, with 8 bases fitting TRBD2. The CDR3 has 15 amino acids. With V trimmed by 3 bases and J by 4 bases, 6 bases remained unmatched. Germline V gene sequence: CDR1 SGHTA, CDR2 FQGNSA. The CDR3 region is CASSFRRGGPDTQYF. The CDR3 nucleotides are TGTGCCAGCAGCTTCAGACGGGGGGGCCCAGATACGCAGTATTTT.

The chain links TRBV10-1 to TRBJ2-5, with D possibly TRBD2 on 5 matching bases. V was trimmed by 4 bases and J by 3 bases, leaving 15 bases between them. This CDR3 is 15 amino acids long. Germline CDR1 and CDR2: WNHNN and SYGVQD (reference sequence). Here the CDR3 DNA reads TGCGCCAGCAGTGTCTCCGGGAACACAAAAGAGACCCAGTACTTC. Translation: CASSVSGNTKETQYF.

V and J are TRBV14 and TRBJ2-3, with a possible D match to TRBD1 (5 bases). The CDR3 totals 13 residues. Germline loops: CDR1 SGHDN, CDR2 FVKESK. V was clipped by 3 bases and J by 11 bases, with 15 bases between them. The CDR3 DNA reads TGTGCCAGCAGCCAGGGGTGGCAGGGTAGGCAGTATTTT. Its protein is CASSQGWQGRQYF.

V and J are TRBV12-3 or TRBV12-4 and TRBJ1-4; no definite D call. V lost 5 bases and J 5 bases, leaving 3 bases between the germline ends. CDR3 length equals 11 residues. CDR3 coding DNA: TGTGCCAGCAGTCTAAATGAAAAACTGTTTTTT. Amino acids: CASSLNEKLFF.

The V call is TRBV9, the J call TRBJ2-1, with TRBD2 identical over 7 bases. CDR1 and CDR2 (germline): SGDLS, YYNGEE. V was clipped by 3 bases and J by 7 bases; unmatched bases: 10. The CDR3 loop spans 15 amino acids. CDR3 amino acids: CASSAASGYWNEQFF. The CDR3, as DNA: TGTGCCAGCAGCGCCGCTAGCGGCTATTGGAATGAGCAGTTCTTC.

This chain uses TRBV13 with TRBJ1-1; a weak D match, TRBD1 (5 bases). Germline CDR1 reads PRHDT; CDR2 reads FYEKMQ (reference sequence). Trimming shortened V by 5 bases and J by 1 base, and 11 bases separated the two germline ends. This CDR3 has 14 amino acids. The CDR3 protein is CASSGRGGNTEAFF. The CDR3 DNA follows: TGTGCCAGCAGCGGACGCGGGGGGAACACTGAAGCTTTCTTT. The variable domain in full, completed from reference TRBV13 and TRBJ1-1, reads AAGVIQSPRHLIKEKRETATLKCYPIPRHDTVYWYQQGPGQDPQFLISFYEKMQSDKGSIPDRFSAQQFSDYHSELNMSSLELGDSALYFCASSGRGGNTEAFFGQGTRLTVV.

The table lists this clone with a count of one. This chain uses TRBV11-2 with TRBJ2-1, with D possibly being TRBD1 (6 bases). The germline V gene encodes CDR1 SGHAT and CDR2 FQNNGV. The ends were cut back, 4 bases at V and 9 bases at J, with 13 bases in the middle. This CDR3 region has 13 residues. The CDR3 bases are TGTGCCAGCAGCTCGTCAGGGGAAGGTGAGCAGTTCTTC. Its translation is CASSSSGEGEQFF.

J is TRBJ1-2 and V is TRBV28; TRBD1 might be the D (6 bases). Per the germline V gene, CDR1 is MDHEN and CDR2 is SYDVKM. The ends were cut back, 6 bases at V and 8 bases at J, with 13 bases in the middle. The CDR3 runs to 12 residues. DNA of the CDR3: TGTGCCAGCAGCCAGACAGGCGGGGGCTACACCTTC. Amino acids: CASSQTGGGYTF.

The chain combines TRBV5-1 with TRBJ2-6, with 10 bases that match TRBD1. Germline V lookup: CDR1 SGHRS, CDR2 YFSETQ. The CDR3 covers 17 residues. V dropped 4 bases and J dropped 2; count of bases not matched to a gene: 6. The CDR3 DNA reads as TGCGCCAGCAGCACCCAGACAGGGGGCCCTGGGGCCAACGTCCTGACTTTC. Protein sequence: CASSTQTGGPGANVLTF. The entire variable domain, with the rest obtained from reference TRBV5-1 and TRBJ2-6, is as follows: KAGVTQTPRYLIKTRGQQVTLSCSPISGHRSVSWYQQTPGQGLQFLFEYFSETQRNKGNFPGRFSGRQFSNSRSEMNVSTLELGDSALYLCASSTQTGGPGANVLTFGAGSRLTVL.

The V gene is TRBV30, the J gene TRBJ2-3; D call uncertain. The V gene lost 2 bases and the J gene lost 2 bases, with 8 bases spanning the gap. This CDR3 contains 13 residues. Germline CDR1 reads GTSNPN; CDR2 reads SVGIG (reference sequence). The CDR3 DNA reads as TGTGCCTGGAGTTCGAGCATCACAGATACGCAGTATTTT. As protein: CAWSSSITDTQYF.

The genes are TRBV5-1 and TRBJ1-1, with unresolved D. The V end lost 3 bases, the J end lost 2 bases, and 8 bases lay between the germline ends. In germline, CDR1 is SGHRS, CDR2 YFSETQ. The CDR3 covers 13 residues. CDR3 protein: CASSSTPNTEAFF. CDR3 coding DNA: TGCGCCAGCAGCTCAACACCAAACACTGAAGCTTTCTTT.

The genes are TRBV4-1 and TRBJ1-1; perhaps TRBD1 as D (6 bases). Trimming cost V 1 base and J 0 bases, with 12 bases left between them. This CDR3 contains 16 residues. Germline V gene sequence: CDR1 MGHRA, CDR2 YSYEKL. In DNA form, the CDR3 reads TGCGCCAGCAGCCAAGGCCTGACAGGCTTGAACACTGAAGCTTTCTTT. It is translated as CASSQGLTGLNTEAFF.

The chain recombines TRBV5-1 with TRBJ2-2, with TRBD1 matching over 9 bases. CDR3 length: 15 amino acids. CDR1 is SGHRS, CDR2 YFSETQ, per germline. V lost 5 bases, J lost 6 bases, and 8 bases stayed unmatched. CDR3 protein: CASSLRDRESGELFF. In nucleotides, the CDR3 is TGCGCCAGCAGTTTGCGGGACAGGGAGTCCGGGGAGCTGTTTTTT.

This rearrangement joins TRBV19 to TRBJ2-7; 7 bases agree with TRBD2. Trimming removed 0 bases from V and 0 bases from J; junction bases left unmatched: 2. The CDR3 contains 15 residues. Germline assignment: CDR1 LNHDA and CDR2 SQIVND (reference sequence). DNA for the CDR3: TGTGCCAGTAGTATAGAGGCTAGCGGCTCCTACGAGCAGTACTTC. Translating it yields CASSIEASGSYEQYF.

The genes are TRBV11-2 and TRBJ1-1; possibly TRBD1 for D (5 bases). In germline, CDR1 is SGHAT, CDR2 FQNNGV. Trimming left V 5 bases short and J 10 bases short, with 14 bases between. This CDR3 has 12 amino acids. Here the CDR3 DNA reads TGTGCCAGCAGCCTTTTCAGGGAAATAGCTTTCTTT. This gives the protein CASSLFREIAFF.